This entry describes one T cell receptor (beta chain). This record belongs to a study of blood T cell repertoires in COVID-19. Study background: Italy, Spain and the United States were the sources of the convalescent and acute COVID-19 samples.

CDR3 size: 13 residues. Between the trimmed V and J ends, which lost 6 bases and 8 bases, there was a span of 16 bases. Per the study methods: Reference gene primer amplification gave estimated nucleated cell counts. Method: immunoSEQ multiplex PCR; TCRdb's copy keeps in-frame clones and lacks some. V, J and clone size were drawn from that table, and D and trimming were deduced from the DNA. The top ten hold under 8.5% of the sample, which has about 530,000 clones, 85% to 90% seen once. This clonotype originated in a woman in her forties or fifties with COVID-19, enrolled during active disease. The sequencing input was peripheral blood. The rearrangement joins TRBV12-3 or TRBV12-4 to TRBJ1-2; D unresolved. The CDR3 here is CASSPTGLMGYTF. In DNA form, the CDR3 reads TGTGCCAGCAGCCCCACCGGTCTTATGGGCTACACCTTC.